The text below deals with one T cell receptor (beta chain). Libraries were prepared by immunoSEQ multiplex PCR; TCRdb keeps only in-frame clonotypes and omits some of them. The sample lists 50,000 to 65,000 clones, over 90% seen once, with over 0.8% in the top ten. V lost 7 bases and J 1 base, leaving 16 bases between the germline ends. The CDR3 totals 15 residues. The germline CDR1 and CDR2 sequences are ENHRY and SYGVKD. The data were taken from a study of T cell changes during pregnancy in multiple sclerosis. The receptor comes from a female donor with multiple sclerosis, enrolled in a pregnancy study. Source: peripheral blood, taken in the first trimester of pregnancy. The chain uses TRBV10-3 and TRBJ1-1; perhaps TRBD1 as D (5 bases). CDR3 region: CAITPGSGANTEAFF. CDR3 sequence (DNA): TGTGCCATCACCCCAGGGTCCGGCGCGAACACTGAAGCTTTCTTT.